One sample yielded the 5 T cell receptor beta chains listed below, sequenced in a study of blood T cell repertoires in COVID-19 (dated by TCRdb to the early 2020s). Library preparation employed the immunoSEQ multiplex PCR assay. TCRdb re-hosts the immuneACCESS table, in-frame sequences only. Its copies lack some clones; in the studies checked, an unresolved V gene accounts for under half of them, and the cause for the rest is not known. A total of about 270,000 clones appear in this sample, approximately 86% of them only once. The ten largest clonotypes hold about 2.7% of the sample. Sequencing input: PBMCs or T cells enriched from blood (not recorded which). These receptors were taken from a woman in her late teens or twenties who had recovered from COVID-19.

Written as DNA, the CDR3 is TGCAGCGACTTATACGAGCAGTACTTC. It translates to CSDLYEQYF. The chain recombines TRBV29-1 with TRBJ2-7, with D uncertain. Germline V gene data show CDR1 as SQVTM and CDR2 as ANQGSEA. This CDR3 contains 9 residues. V lost 7 bases and J 4 bases, leaving 5 bases between the germline ends.

V gene TRBV7-2 combines with J gene TRBJ2-7; 9 bases match TRBD1. This CDR3 comprises 16 residues. CDR1 is SGHTA, CDR2 FQGNSA, per germline. V gave up 1 base and J gave up 5 bases; unmatched junction bases: 9. CDR3 DNA: TGTGCCAGCAGCTTAGATTTCGGACAGGGGCCCAACGAGCAGTACTTC. This codes for CASSLDFGQGPNEQYF.

The V gene is TRBV25-1, the J gene TRBJ1-5; no clear D. CDR1 MGHDK and CDR2 SYGVNS come from the germline V gene. The length of the CDR3 is 14 residues. With 3 bases removed from V and 6 bases from J, the gap between germline ends came to 12 bases. In nucleotides, the CDR3 is TGTGCCAGCAGTGATGAGGGCATTGGTCAGCCCCAGCATTTT. Translating it yields CASSDEGIGQPQHF.

The J gene is TRBJ2-5, the V gene TRBV18, with 9 bases identical to TRBD2. The CDR3 consists of 15 residues. Germline lookup yields CDR1 KGHSH and CDR2 LQKENI. The V segment lost 3 bases and the J segment 1 base; nucleotides outside the gene matches: 3. The CDR3 region is CASSPETSGQETQYF. The CDR3 DNA sequence: TGTGCCAGCTCACCCGAGACTAGCGGCCAAGAGACCCAGTACTTC.

The V gene is TRBV2, the J gene TRBJ1-2, with TRBD1 identical over 9 bases. The junction had 14 bases not matched to a gene; V was cut back by 10 bases and J by 5 bases. Germline V gene data show CDR1 as SNHLY and CDR2 as FYNNEI. This CDR3 has 15 residues. CDR3 residues: CATLDRRQGVYGYTF. DNA of the CDR3: TGTGCCACCCTGGACCGTAGACAGGGGGTATATGGCTACACCTTC.